The clone carrying this T cell receptor beta chain was seen at least ten times. The antigen is undetermined. These data are taken from a study of spatial heterogeneity in lung cancer. Findings and limits, study-wide: Tumors with more nonsynonymous mutations had more expanded intratumoral alpha and beta TCRs.

Time point: sample taken at primary tumor resection. Germline V lookup: CDR1 SGHTA, CDR2 FQGTGA. The CDR3 loop spans 13 amino acids. Trimming removed 5 bases at V and 2 bases at J, with 9 bases between. TCRdb re-called the 5' RACE reads with MiXCR, one entry per CDR3 protein. In the table there are some 20,000 distinct CDR3 sequences, about a sixth of which are singletons. The chain carries TRBV7-3 and TRBJ2-5; D may be TRBD1 or TRBD2 (5 bases each). The TCR sequence derives from a female donor with early-stage non-small cell lung cancer. Sequencing used lung tumor tissue, obtained at surgery. The CDR3: CASSTGRQETQYF. CDR3 bases: TGTGCCAGCAGCACGGGACGACAAGAGACCCAGTACTTC.